This passage covers 13 T cell receptor beta chains from one sample sequenced in a study of OX40 agonist ivuxolimab in advanced cancers. Profiled with immunoSEQ multiplex PCR; TCRdb holds only in-frame clones, not every one. The sample lists 90,000 to 150,000 clones, 80% to 90% occurring once. Sequencing used CD4+ or CD8+ T cells sorted from blood, obtained in a trial of the OX40 agonist ivuxolimab. The receptors were gathered from an adult with an advanced solid tumor such as melanoma, head and neck, liver or kidney cancer.

This clone was counted a single time. This chain joins TRBV19 and TRBJ2-7; 11 positions match TRBD1. The CDR3 is 15 amino acids. J was trimmed by 4 bases and V by 5 bases; bases with no gene match: 7. In germline, CDR1 is LNHDA, CDR2 SQIVND (reference sequence). The CDR3 nucleotides are TGTGCCAGTAGTTTCAGCGGACAGGGGGCGTACGAGCAGTACTTC. It specifies CASSFSGQGAYEQYF.

This rearrangement joins TRBV2 to TRBJ1-3, with D possibly being TRBD1 (5 bases). The CDR3 contains 17 residues. The germline CDR1 and CDR2 sequences are SNHLY and FYNNEI. V was cut by 6 bases and J by 3 bases, with 21 bases left in between. The CDR3 protein is CASRESPGQGVGNTIYF. The CDR3 DNA reads TGTGCCAGCAGAGAGAGCCCGGGTCAGGGCGTTGGAAACACCATATATTTT.

CDR3 DNA sequence: TGTGCCAGCAGCTTAGCGGCCGGGGCGACCTACGAGCAGTACTTC. As protein: CASSLAAGATYEQYF. This chain links TRBV7-8 with TRBJ2-7; the D call may be TRBD1 or TRBD2 (5 bases each). This CDR3 has 15 residues. CDR1 is SGHVS and CDR2 is FQNEAQ in the germline V gene. Trimming cost V 0 bases and J 2 bases, with 11 bases left between them.

This clone was counted a single time. The genes are TRBV4-3 and TRBJ1-5, with D uncertain. The CDR3 is made up of 16 amino acids. V was cut by 0 bases and J by 3 bases, with 12 bases left in between. Germline CDR1 and CDR2: LGHNA and YSLEER. The CDR3 DNA is TGCGCCAGCAGCCAAGAAGGCGGATACAACAATCAGCCCCAGCATTTT. It yields the protein CASSQEGGYNNQPQHF.

J is TRBJ1-1 and V is TRBV5-1; 10 bases match TRBD1. V dropped 2 bases and J dropped 3; count of bases not matched to a gene: 4. This CDR3 comprises 15 residues. The germline V gene encodes CDR1 SGHRS and CDR2 YFSETQ. Here the CDR3 DNA reads TGCGCCAGCAGCTTTTCCGGGACAGGGGACACTGAAGCTTTCTTT. This codes for CASSFSGTGDTEAFF. The full variable domain, rest sourced from reference TRBV5-1 and TRBJ1-1, is KAGVTQTPRYLIKTRGQQVTLSCSPISGHRSVSWYQQTPGQGLQFLFEYFSETQRNKGNFPGRFSGRQFSNSRSEMNVSTLELGDSALYLCASSFSGTGDTEAFFGQGTRLTVV.

V and J are TRBV27 and TRBJ2-5, with D unclear. This CDR3 contains 14 residues. Germline V gives CDR1 MNHEY, CDR2 SMNVEV (reference sequence). Trimming left V 3 bases short and J 4 bases short, with 12 bases between. This CDR3 reads CASSLSPIPETQYF. The CDR3, as DNA: TGTGCCAGCAGTTTGTCCCCTATTCCAGAGACCCAGTACTTC.

The CDR3: CASSISFRGTDTQYF. For the CDR3, the DNA is TGTGCCAGTAGTATATCTTTCAGGGGGACGGATACGCAGTATTTT. The rearrangement links TRBV19 to TRBJ2-3; 7 bases align to TRBD1. This CDR3 comprises 15 residues. The J segment lost 6 bases and the V segment lost 2 bases, leaving 8 bases of the junction unmatched. CDR1 is LNHDA, CDR2 SQIVND, per germline (reference sequence).

The gene calls are TRBV21-1 and TRBJ1-1. TRBV21-1 is a pseudogene locus. The CDR3 runs to 14 residues. CDR3 loop: CASSTGTAVTEAFF. CDR3 DNA: TGTGCCAGCAGCACGGGGACGGCCGTCACTGAAGCTTTCTTT.

V gene TRBV6-5 combines with J gene TRBJ2-5; TRBD2 is a possible D gene (6 bases). Germline loops: CDR1 MNHEY, CDR2 SVGAGI. Trimming removed 6 bases from V and 4 bases from J, with 12 bases in between. The CDR3 length is 13 residues. The CDR3 sequence: CASREGAGETQYF. DNA for the CDR3: TGTGCCAGCAGGGAGGGAGCTGGAGAGACCCAGTACTTC.

The genes are TRBV6-6 and TRBJ2-5, with a possible D match to TRBD2 (6 bases). The CDR3 covers 13 residues. CDR1 and CDR2 (germline): MNHNY, SVGAGI (reference sequence). Trimming took off 6 bases at V and 4 bases at J, with 12 bases between the two ends. DNA of the CDR3: TGTGCCAGCAGGGAGGGAGCTGGAGAGACCCAGTACTTC. Translating it yields CASREGAGETQYF.

V and J are TRBV27 and TRBJ2-2; TRBD2 aligns across 12 bases. Germline assignment: CDR1 MNHEY and CDR2 SMNVEV (reference sequence). This CDR3 contains 16 residues. V trimming: 6 bases; J trimming: 3 bases; junction bases outside the gene matches: 5. As DNA, the CDR3 is TGTGCCAGCAGGCTAGCGGGGGGGCCGGACACCGGGGAGCTGTTTTTT. This sequence encodes CASRLAGGPDTGELFF.

In this sample, this clone turned up a few times. The chain has TRBV21-1 and TRBJ2-3. TRBV21-1 is noted as a pseudogene. The CDR3 sequence is 15 residues long. CDR3 bases: TGTGCCAGCAGCAAGGGTCCCAAAAAGCCAGATACGCAGTATTTT. Its translation is CASSKGPKKPDTQYF.

The gene calls are TRBV7-8 and TRBJ1-1, with D hard to call. Germline-derived CDR1 and CDR2 are SGHVS and FQNEAQ. V dropped 5 bases and J dropped 1 base, with 11 bases sitting between them. The CDR3 contains 14 residues. CDR3: CASSKTGQNTEAFF. The CDR3 region has the DNA TGTGCCAGCAGCAAGACTGGTCAGAACACTGAAGCTTTCTTT.